What follows is one TCR beta chain and its context. As yet, its antigen is unknown. Researchers generated TCR beta cDNA from roughly 520 ng of total RNA, relying on a constant-region primer. Three nested multiplex PCR rounds, a slightly modified ARM-PCR method, built the TCR beta libraries. In the first two PCR rounds, TRBV1-TRBV30 forward primers were paired with a C-beta reverse primer, and each round lasted about 9 cycles. TCRdb fed the multiplex PCR reads into MiXCR, producing one record per CDR3 protein. The data contain about 320,000 distinct CDR3 sequences, around three fifths of them singletons. RNA isolated from unsorted whole blood supplied the blood RNA, with germline DNA also extracted. Investigators obtained roughly 4 milliliters of peripheral blood ahead of surgery. CDR1 and CDR2 from the germline V gene are MDHEN and SYDVKM. The CDR3 contains 15 residues. V was shortened by 4 bases and J by 4 bases, with 16 bases between the two germline ends.

This sample is part of a study of tumor-infiltrating lymphocytes in primary liver carcinoma. For the study at large: The patients included men and women who were aged 30 to 69 years. Findings of the study overall: The bulk unsorted samples meant that CD4+ and CD8+ repertoires went uncompared. Tumor top-250-clone fractions significantly exceeded those of blood (p = 0.039).

What was sequenced was peripheral blood. The chain couples TRBV28 to TRBJ2-5; unclear D gene. This TCR was sampled from a man aged 40-49 years with primary liver carcinoma and hepatitis B virus infection. The CDR3 coding sequence is TGTGCCAGCAGTTCGCGGCAGGCCTACACAGAGACCCAGTACTTC. It specifies CASSSRQAYTETQYF.